These 16 T cell receptor beta chains originate from one sample sequenced in a study of T cells in localized non-small cell lung cancer. Profiled with immunoSEQ multiplex PCR; TCRdb holds only in-frame clones, not every one. The sample yields some 1,900 clones, around a third seen once. This material consisted of lung tumor tissue, taken before any cancer treatment. The receptor source for this set is a female donor at least 60 years old with stage II squamous cell lung carcinoma.

This clone appeared a few times. The chain uses TRBV11-3 and TRBJ2-6; maybe TRBD1 (5 bases). The CDR3 runs 15 residues. Germline loops: CDR1 SGHNT, CDR2 YENEEA. The V end lost 5 bases, the J end lost 1 base, and 9 bases lay between the germline ends. CDR3 coding DNA: TGTGCCAGCAGCGAACAGGTATCTGGGGCCAACGTCCTGACTTTC. It yields the protein CASSEQVSGANVLTF.

The sample holds a few counts of this clone. V and J are TRBV6-8 and TRBJ2-7; 9 nucleotides align to TRBD2. The CDR3 is made up of 14 amino acids. Germline assignment: CDR1 MNHGY and CDR2 SAAAGT. V shed 6 bases, J shed 2 bases, and the junction held 5 bases outside the gene matches. The CDR3 DNA sequence: TGTGCCAGCAGACCACTAGCGGGCCCCTACGAGCAGTACTTC. The encoded protein is CASRPLAGPYEQYF.

A few counts support this clone. The V and J genes are TRBV11-3 and TRBJ2-5, with TRBD2 matching over 16 bases. J lost 3 bases, V lost 5 bases, and 6 bases had no gene match. Germline CDR1 and CDR2: SGHNT and YENEEA. This CDR3 is 17 amino acids long. The CDR3 region is CASSHGTSGGVEETQYF. The CDR3 DNA follows: TGTGCCAGCAGCCACGGGACTAGCGGGGGGGTCGAAGAGACCCAGTACTTC.

This clone was observed a handful of times. The chain uses TRBV29-1 and TRBJ2-7; D might be TRBD2 (6 bases). Trimming pared 4 bases from V and 2 bases from J, leaving 15 bases between. Germline V lookup: CDR1 SQVTM, CDR2 ANQGSEA. The CDR3 totals 14 residues. CDR3 DNA sequence: TGCAGCGTTGGGAAATCGAGCGGGCCCTACGAGCAGTACTTC. Its protein product is CSVGKSSGPYEQYF.

The chain carries TRBV29-1 and TRBJ1-1; maybe TRBD1 (5 bases). Germline V gene sequence: CDR1 SQVTM, CDR2 ANQGSEA. V was cut by 5 bases and J by 1 base, with 17 bases left in between. This CDR3 is 15 amino acids long. DNA of the CDR3: TGCAGCGTTCTCCCCGGGGCTCGGGGGAACACTGAAGCTTTCTTT. This translates into CSVLPGARGNTEAFF. The variable domain in full, completed from reference TRBV29-1 and TRBJ1-1, reads SAVISQKPSRDICQRGTSLTIQCQVDSQVTMMFWYRQQPGQSLTLIATANQGSEATYESGFVIDKFPISRPNLTFSTLTVSNMSPEDSSIYLCSVLPGARGNTEAFFGQGTRLTVV.

This clone was counted between two and nine times. Residues arising from an ambiguous or unread base are written as X. This chain uses TRBV15 with TRBJ2-1, with a possible D match to TRBD2 (7 bases). The CDR3 totals 14 residues. From germline, CDR1 is LNHNV and CDR2 YYDKDF (reference sequence). Trimming took off 0 bases at V and 12 bases at J, with 15 bases between the two ends. CDR3 nucleotide sequence: TGTGCCACCAGCAGAGATAGGGGGKCGGGGGGGCAGTTCTTC. This encodes CATSRDRGXGGQFF.

This clone has only a few counts. The CDR3 loop is CASSLRQGRGETQYF. For the CDR3, the DNA is TGTGCCAGCAGCCTCCGACAGGGAAGGGGGGAGACCCAGTACTTC. The V gene is TRBV11-3, the J gene TRBJ2-5, with TRBD1 identical over 7 bases. V trimming: 5 bases; J trimming: 5 bases; junction bases outside the gene matches: 11. In germline, CDR1 is SGHNT, CDR2 YENEEA. This CDR3 region has 15 residues.

For the CDR3, the DNA is TGTGCCAGCAGCTTGGGGACCGGCCCCGGGGCCAACGTCCTGACTTTC. Its protein product is CASSLGTGPGANVLTF. The chain is built from TRBV11-3 and TRBJ2-6; D is possibly TRBD1 or TRBD2 (5 bases each). Per germline, CDR1 SGHNT and CDR2 YENEEA. V lost 3 bases to trimming and J lost 4 bases, with 13 bases between them. CDR3 length: 16 amino acids.

The sample holds a few counts of this clone. The rearrangement joins TRBV5-1 to TRBJ2-7, with TRBD2 matching over 10 bases. The CDR3 sequence is 15 residues long. Unmatched junction bases numbered 9, after V lost 0 bases and J lost 9 bases. Germline V gives CDR1 SGHRS, CDR2 YFSETQ. In nucleotides, the CDR3 is TGCGCCAGCAGCTTGGTGGCTAGCGGGAGTGAGGGGCAGTACTTC. Its protein is CASSLVASGSEGQYF.

This clone is deemed large. The chain has TRBV6-8 and TRBJ1-1; D perhaps matches TRBD1 (6 bases). The CDR3 consists of 14 residues. CDR1 is MNHGY, CDR2 SAAAGT, per germline. Trimming took off 2 bases at V and 3 bases at J, with 10 bases between the two ends. The DNA of the CDR3 is TGTGCCAGCAGTTACCCGCGGGGGCACACTGAAGCTTTCTTT. Its protein product is CASSYPRGHTEAFF.

This clone was observed a handful of times. This chain connects TRBV18 to TRBJ1-1; 8 nucleotides match TRBD1. The germline V gene encodes CDR1 KGHSH and CDR2 LQKENI. V dropped 3 bases and J dropped 3; count of bases not matched to a gene: 15. The CDR3 runs to 18 residues. CDR3 coding DNA: TGTGCCAGCTCACCCCGAAGTATCAGGGGGCAGGGGGACACTGAAGCTTTCTTT. This translates into CASSPRSIRGQGDTEAFF.

The chain joins TRBV19 to TRBJ1-5; TRBD1 agrees at 9 bases. The J segment lost 5 bases and the V segment lost 8 bases, leaving 7 bases of the junction unmatched. This CDR3 contains 14 residues. Germline CDR1 and CDR2: LNHDA and SQIVND (reference sequence). The CDR3 nucleotides read TGTGCCAGTCACCCGGGACAGGGATATCAGCCCCAGCATTTT. The encoded protein is CASHPGQGYQPQHF.

This clone was seen just once. The V call is TRBV18, the J call TRBJ1-1; weak D call: TRBD1 (6 bases). Germline V CDR1 and CDR2: KGHSH, LQKENI. The CDR3 has 16 residues. V dropped 3 bases and J dropped 4 bases, with 18 bases sitting between them. Here the CDR3 reads CASSPRSGGLSTEAFF. The CDR3 coding sequence is TGTGCCAGCTCACCCCGATCGGGGGGGCTGAGCACTGAAGCTTTCTTT.

This clone came up a few times. CDR3 sequence reads: CASSPSGGSTYEQYF. The CDR3 region has the DNA TGTGCCAGCAGCCCGAGCGGGGGGTCTACCTACGAGCAGTACTTC. V gene TRBV11-3 combines with J gene TRBJ2-7; the match to TRBD2 covers 9 bases. The CDR3 is 15 amino acids. Germline assignment: CDR1 SGHNT and CDR2 YENEEA. Unmatched junction bases numbered 7, after V lost 5 bases and J lost 2 bases.

V and J are TRBV25-1 and TRBJ2-1; 8 bases are shared with TRBD2. Unmatched junction bases numbered 8, after V lost 7 bases and J lost 3 bases. Looked up from germline, CDR1 is MGHDK and CDR2 is SYGVNS. The CDR3 has 15 residues. The CDR3 bases are TGTGCCAGCAAACCAAGCGGGAGCGGCTACAATGAGCAGTTCTTC. Protein sequence: CASKPSGSGYNEQFF.

The V gene is TRBV11-3, the J gene TRBJ1-1, with TRBD1 matching 8 bases. V lost 4 bases to trimming and J lost 4 bases; unmatched junction nucleotides: 8. Germline V lookup: CDR1 SGHNT, CDR2 YENEEA. The CDR3 contains 15 residues. CDR3 nucleotides: TGTGCCAGCAGCTACCAGACAGGGGAAATCACTGAAGCTTTCTTT. It translates to CASSYQTGEITEAFF. Variable domain in full (rest from reference TRBV11-3 and TRBJ1-1): EAGVVQSPRYKIIEKKQPVAFWCNPISGHNTLYWYLQNLGQGPELLIRYENEEAVDDSQLPKDRFSAERLKGVDSTLKIQPAELGDSAVYLCASSYQTGEITEAFFGQGTRLTVV.